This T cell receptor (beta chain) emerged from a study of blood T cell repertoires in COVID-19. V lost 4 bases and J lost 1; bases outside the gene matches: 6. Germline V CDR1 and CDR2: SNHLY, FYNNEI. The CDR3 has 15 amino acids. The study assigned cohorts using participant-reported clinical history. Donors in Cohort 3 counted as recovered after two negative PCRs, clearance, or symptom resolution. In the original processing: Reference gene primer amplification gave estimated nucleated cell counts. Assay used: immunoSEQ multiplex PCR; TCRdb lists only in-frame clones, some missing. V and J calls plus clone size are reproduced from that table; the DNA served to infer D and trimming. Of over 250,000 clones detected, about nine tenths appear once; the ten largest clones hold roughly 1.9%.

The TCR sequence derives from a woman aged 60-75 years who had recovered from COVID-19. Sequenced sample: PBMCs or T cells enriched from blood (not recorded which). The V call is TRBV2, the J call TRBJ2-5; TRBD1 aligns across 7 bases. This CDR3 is CASSGRGQPQETQYF. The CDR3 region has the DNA TGTGCCAGCAGTGGTCGGGGACAGCCCCAAGAGACCCAGTACTTC.